This is a list of T cell receptor beta chains from one sample in a study of regulatory T cells in long-lasting Graves disease. TCRdb reprocessed the multiplex PCR reads with MiXCR, giving one entry per CDR3 protein. The sample lists approximately 540,000 distinct CDR3 sequences; more than 10% were seen once. These data were also reused for a study on T cells in Graves' hyperthyroidism and ophthalmopathy.

Sequenced material: peripheral blood mononuclear cells (PBMCs), taken at new diagnosis, from a patient treated with antithyroid drugs. These receptors were collected from a woman in her twenties or thirties with Graves disease. Both conserved end residues are part of each CDR3. A D gene is named only where the DNA matches it firmly. The size field is filled for only some rows; it gives once, few, many or a size class.

>TRBD2|TRBV3-1|TRBJ2-1|many
CASSPQLIAGVLSPANEQFF
TGTGCCAGCAGCCCCCAGTTGATAGCGGGAGTTTTATCCCCGGCCAATGAGCAGTTCTTC
>TRBD1|TRBV2|TRBJ2-1|NA
CASGTGGGNEQFF
TGTGCCAGCGGTACAGGGGGCGGGAATGAGCAGTTCTTC
>NA|TRBV6-1|TRBJ2-1|few
CASSQTSSGPSTMKQFF
TGTGCCAGCAGTCAGACTAGTTCGGGCCCCTCTACAATGAAGCAGTTCTTC
>TRBD2|TRBV4-2|TRBJ2-5|many
CASSQDGTSGQETQYF
TGTGCCAGCAGCCAAGACGGGACTAGCGGACAAGAGACCCAGTACTTC
>TRBD1|TRBV28|TRBJ1-4|many
CASSSQGAGNEKLFF
TGTGCCAGCAGTTCACAGGGGGCCGGTAATGAAAAACTGTTTTTT
>NA|TRBV30|TRBJ2-1|many
CAWSVGTPNNEQFF
TGTGCCTGGAGTGTCGGGACACCGAACAATGAGCAGTTCTTC
>NA|TRBV9|TRBJ2-3|many
CASSQEVTDSDTQYF
TGTGCCAGCAGCCAAGAAGTGACGGACTCAGATACGCAGTATTTT
>NA|TRBV29-1|TRBJ2-6|NA
CSVLETADSGANVLTF
TGCAGCGTTCTTGAGACAGCGGACTCTGGGGCCAACGTCCTGACTTTC
>NA|TRBV18|TRBJ1-2|many
CASSREQGNYGYTF
TGTGCCAGCTCACGGGAACAGGGAAACTATGGCTACACCTTC
>TRBD1|TRBV30|TRBJ1-2|NA
CAWTLGDRDAGYTF
TGTGCCTGGACCCTAGGGGACAGGGACGCTGGCTACACCTTC
>TRBD1|TRBV11-2|TRBJ1-6|many
CASRDRGNSPLHF
TGTGCCAGCCGGGACAGAGGAAATTCACCCCTCCACTTT
>NA|TRBV24-1|TRBJ2-7|many
CATSDSGTSYEQYF
TGTGCCACCAGTGATTCCGGGACCTCCTACGAGCAGTACTTC
>NA|TRBV30|TRBJ2-2|many
CAWSDFRLLANTGELFF
TGTGCCTGGAGTGATTTTAGGTTGCTCGCGAACACCGGGGAGCTGTTTTTT
>NA|TRBV2|TRBJ1-5|many
CASSGGAFGQPQHF
TGTGCCAGCAGCGGCGGGGCCTTCGGTCAGCCCCAGCATTTT
>NA|TRBV27|TRBJ1-5|many
CASSLTPSWGQPQHF
TGTGCCAGCAGTTTAACACCCTCTTGGGGCCAGCCCCAGCATTTT
>NA|TRBV19|TRBJ2-1|NA
CASSIVGENEQFF
TGTGCCAGTAGTATAGTAGGAGAAAATGAGCAGTTCTTC
>TRBD2|TRBV13|TRBJ2-1|many
CASSTFLLAGGPMNEQFF
TGTGCCAGCAGCACATTCTTACTAGCGGGAGGGCCAATGAATGAGCAGTTCTTC
>NA|TRBV7-3|TRBJ2-1|many
CASAGRGYDNEQFF
TGTGCCAGTGCGGGCCGAGGATATGACAATGAGCAGTTCTTC
>NA|TRBV29-1|TRBJ2-2|few
CSVEGKNTGELFF
TGCAGCGTTGAAGGCAAGAACACCGGGGAGCTGTTTTTT
>NA|TRBV2|TRBJ1-2|many
CASSEQRTPNYGYTF
TGTGCCAGCAGTGAGCAAAGGACTCCTAACTATGGCTACACCTTC
>NA|TRBV11-1|TRBJ2-3|many
CASSFGPGSTDTQYF
TGTGCCAGCAGCTTTGGGCCAGGGAGCACAGATACGCAGTATTTT
>NA|TRBV7-8|TRBJ1-2|many
CASSYLPPGQGYGYTF
TGTGCCAGCAGCTATCTACCTCCGGGTCAGGGATATGGCTACACCTTC
>TRBD1|TRBV28|TRBJ1-3|NA
CASSSGQGGSGNTIYF
TGTGCCAGCAGTTCGGGACAGGGGGGCTCTGGAAACACCATATATTTT
>NA|TRBV14|TRBJ1-4|many
CASSQEQQGDWEKLFF
TGTGCCAGCAGCCAAGAGCAGCAAGGGGACTGGGAAAAACTGTTTTTT
>NA|TRBV7-2|TRBJ1-1|many
CASSLSVDTEAFF
TGTGCCAGCAGCCTATCGGTAGACACTGAAGCTTTCTTT
>TRBD1|TRBV11-1|TRBJ2-3|many
CASSRFTGGLDTQYF
TGTGCCAGCAGCCGCTTCACAGGGGGATTGGATACGCAGTATTTT
>TRBD1|TRBV20-1|TRBJ2-5|many
CSARDVWTGGGETQYF
TGCAGTGCTAGAGACGTTTGGACAGGGGGCGGAGAGACCCAGTACTTC
>TRBD1|TRBV29-1|TRBJ1-4|many
CSVEDTGGSEKLFF
TGCAGCGTTGAAGATACAGGGGGCAGTGAAAAACTGTTTTTT
>TRBD1|TRBV6-1|TRBJ1-5|NA
CAGGQVSNQPQHF
TGTGCCGGAGGACAGGTCTCCAATCAGCCCCAGCATTTT
>NA|TRBV5-8|TRBJ1-4|many
CASSSYHQTGQQLFF
TGTGCCAGCAGCAGCTACCACCAAACAGGGCAGCAACTGTTTTTT
>NA|TRBV12-3/TRBV12-4|TRBJ2-7|NA
CASSFNSATWYF
TGTGCCAGCAGTTTTAACAGCGCGACCTGGTACTTC
>NA|TRBV28|TRBJ2-7|many
CASSFLPGLSYEQYF
TGTGCCAGCAGTTTCCTCCCAGGACTGTCCTACGAGCAGTACTTC
>NA|TRBV6-1|TRBJ1-1|many
CASSVSPENTEAFF
TGTGCCAGCAGTGTGAGCCCGGAGAACACTGAAGCTTTCTTT